This passage covers 20 T cell receptor beta chains from one sample sequenced in a study of vaccination and CD4 T cells after COVID-19. Noted treatment: approximately 9-day PBMC culture with coronavirus spike peptide pools or control peptides (ViraFEST assay). Oncomine TCR Beta short-read sequencing was applied to DNA from cultured CD4+ T cells. TCRdb used MiXCR to reprocess the PCR reads, holding one entry per CDR3 protein. The sample lists about 16,000 distinct CDR3 sequences; approximately 35% were seen once. No antigen has been identified for these receptors. The sequences come from CD4+ T cells from blood, cultured in vitro, collected before SARS-CoV-2 vaccination. The receptors were gathered from a human donor who received a COVID-19 vaccine.

A few counts support this clonotype. V usage is TRBV11-3 and J usage is TRBJ1-1; D gene ambiguous. The CDR3 has 15 residues. Germline V gene data show CDR1 as SGHNT and CDR2 as YENEEA. Trimming left V 3 bases short and J 0 bases short, with 11 bases between. CDR3: CASSFFGRMNTEAFF. The CDR3 bases are TGTGCCAGCAGCTTCTTCGGACGGATGAACACTGAAGCTTTCTTT.

In this sample, this clonotype turned up once. V is TRBV19 and J is TRBJ2-7, with no clear D. The germline V gene encodes CDR1 LNHDA and CDR2 SQIVND (reference sequence). Trimming took off 2 bases at V and 0 bases at J, with 11 bases between the two ends. The CDR3 runs to 15 residues. The CDR3 protein is CASSISYPASYEQYF. The CDR3 DNA sequence: TGTGCCAGTAGTATAAGTTACCCCGCCTCCTACGAGCAGTACTTC.

The V gene is TRBV27, the J gene TRBJ1-2; D may be TRBD1 (6 bases). V lost 6 bases to trimming and J lost 2 bases, with 13 bases between them. In germline, CDR1 is MNHEY, CDR2 SMNVEV (reference sequence). The CDR3 is 14 amino acids. The CDR3 loop is CASRPTDRNYGYTF. The CDR3 region has the DNA TGTGCCAGCAGGCCAACGGACAGAAACTATGGCTACACCTTC.

This clonotype has more than one count but fewer than ten. The chain links TRBV2 to TRBJ2-7; 9 bases map to TRBD1. Germline CDR1 SNHLY, CDR2 FYNNEI. The CDR3 extends over 15 amino acids. Germline trimming cut 6 bases from V and 7 bases from J; bases unmatched to any gene: 13. The CDR3 DNA reads as TGTGCCAGCAGCCAGGGGACAGGGAGGCCTTGGGAGCAGTACTTC. This codes for CASSQGTGRPWEQYF.

This clonotype was counted between two and nine times. The chain recombines TRBV11-3 with TRBJ2-7; D unclear. V was pared by 0 bases and J by 3 bases, with 9 bases between. CDR1 and CDR2 (germline): SGHNT, YENEEA. The CDR3 runs 14 residues. The CDR3 DNA sequence: TGTGCCAGCAGCTTAGATTACCGTCTCTACGAGCAGTACTTC. As protein: CASSLDYRLYEQYF.

The rearrangement links TRBV19 to TRBJ1-2, with 10 bases identical to TRBD1. CDR1 is LNHDA and CDR2 is SQIVND in the germline V gene (reference sequence). J lost 6 bases, V lost 0 bases, and 4 bases had no gene match. CDR3 length: 15 amino acids. The CDR3 bases are TGTGCCAGTAGTATAGAACCGGGACAGGGGAATGGCTACACCTTC. It codes for CASSIEPGQGNGYTF.

This clonotype was counted only a few times. The chain uses TRBV7-6 and TRBJ2-5; D tentatively reads TRBD1 or TRBD2 (6 bases each). Per the germline V gene, CDR1 is SGHVS and CDR2 is FNYEAQ. The CDR3 consists of 14 residues. Trimming took 5 bases from V and 5 from J, leaving 15 bases between them. CDR3 amino acids: CASSPTRGEETQYF. DNA for the CDR3: TGTGCCAGCAGCCCGACTAGGGGGGAGGAGACCCAGTACTTC.

J is TRBJ2-1 and V is TRBV4-1; possibly TRBD2 for D (6 bases). Germline-derived CDR1 and CDR2 are MGHRA and YSYEKL. This CDR3 spans 15 amino acids. V gave up 2 bases and J gave up 6 bases, with 14 bases separating them. The CDR3 protein is CASSQRASASNEQFF. As DNA, the CDR3 is TGCGCCAGCAGCCAAAGGGCTAGCGCGTCCAATGAGCAGTTCTTC.

The gene calls are TRBV27 and TRBJ2-6; no firm D call. Germline V gives CDR1 MNHEY, CDR2 SMNVEV (reference sequence). The CDR3 loop spans 14 amino acids. Trimming left V 4 bases short and J 0 bases short, with 4 bases between. The CDR3 DNA is TGTGCCAGCAGTTACAGCTCTGGGGCCAACGTCCTGACTTTC. Its protein product is CASSYSSGANVLTF.

The gene calls are TRBV19 and TRBJ1-5; 11 positions match TRBD1. The CDR3 extends over 18 amino acids. Per germline, CDR1 LNHDA and CDR2 SQIVND (reference sequence). Trimming at V came to 5 bases and at J to 5 bases, leaving 14 bases not matched to a gene. CDR3 sequence (DNA): TGTGCCAGTAGTTCCCTCCCCGGGACAGGGGGTCAGGATCAGCCCCAGCATTTT. Translated, it gives CASSSLPGTGGQDQPQHF.

The rearrangement joins TRBV29-1 to TRBJ1-6, with D uncertain. The germline V gene encodes CDR1 SQVTM and CDR2 ANQGSEA. This CDR3 comprises 17 residues. Trimming pared 7 bases from V and 9 bases from J, leaving 28 bases between. CDR3 nucleotides: TGCAGCGCTAAAGCCGGGCCCCTCCAGAAGGGTGGTTCACCCCTCCACTTT. Translated, it gives CSAKAGPLQKGGSPLHF.

This clonotype was observed once. This sequence joins TRBV30 and TRBJ1-1; 8 nucleotides agree with TRBD1. CDR3 size: 15 residues. After removal of 2 bases from V and 2 bases from J, the junction contained 7 bases not matched to a gene. The germline V gene has CDR1 GTSNPN and CDR2 SVGIG (reference sequence). CDR3 sequence reads: CAWSLRDRINTEAFF. As DNA, the CDR3 is TGTGCCTGGAGTCTCCGGGACAGGATAAACACTGAAGCTTTCTTT.

The V call is TRBV10-3, the J call TRBJ1-2, with D unclear. Germline assignment: CDR1 ENHRY and CDR2 SYGVKD. The length of the CDR3 is 13 residues. Trimming pared 7 bases from V and 3 bases from J, leaving 12 bases between. The CDR3 region has the DNA TGTGCCATCAAGTCGGGGTTCGACTATGGCTACACCTTC. Translated, it gives CAIKSGFDYGYTF.

This clonotype was recorded a few times. The J gene is TRBJ2-7, the V gene TRBV7-2, with 7 positions matching TRBD2. The CDR3 totals 13 residues. Germline loops: CDR1 SGHTA, CDR2 FQGNSA. J was trimmed by 3 bases and V by 3 bases; bases with no gene match: 2. CDR3 protein: CASSLTGGYEQYF. The CDR3 nucleotides are TGTGCCAGCAGCTTGACGGGGGGCTACGAGCAGTACTTC.

The genes are TRBV30 and TRBJ2-5, with 8 bases aligning to TRBD1. The CDR3 length is 16 residues. V shed 0 bases, J shed 5 bases, and the junction held 11 bases outside the gene matches. The germline V gene has CDR1 GTSNPN and CDR2 SVGIG (reference sequence). The CDR3 loop reads CAWSVLRTGRGETQYF. The CDR3 DNA reads TGTGCCTGGAGTGTCCTGAGGACAGGGCGAGGGGAGACCCAGTACTTC.

The rearrangement links TRBV25-1 to TRBJ2-7; 9 bases line up with TRBD1. The CDR3 runs to 14 residues. The germline V gene has CDR1 MGHDK and CDR2 SYGVNS. The trim removed 10 bases at V and 3 bases at J, leaving 10 bases unmatched. The CDR3 loop reads CATSLMTGGYEQYF. In DNA form, the CDR3 reads TGTGCCACCAGCCTGATGACAGGGGGCTACGAGCAGTACTTC.

Only a few counts were recorded for this clonotype. The rearrangement joins TRBV5-4 to TRBJ2-3; 13 bases are a match to TRBD2. CDR3 length: 16 amino acids. Trimming cost V 4 bases and J 6 bases; bases outside gene matches: 8. The germline V gene has CDR1 SGHNT and CDR2 YYREEE (reference sequence). The CDR3 bases are TGTGCCAGCAGCCAGGGACTAGCGGGGTCGGTGGATACGCAGTATTTT. This gives the protein CASSQGLAGSVDTQYF.

The chain couples TRBV24-1 to TRBJ2-1, with a possible D match to TRBD1 (6 bases). This CDR3 region has 15 residues. V lost 3 bases and J 8 bases, leaving 16 bases between the germline ends. Germline V gene sequence: CDR1 KGHDR, CDR2 SFDVKD. CDR3: CATSDDLGGWDEQFF. For the CDR3, the DNA is TGTGCCACCAGTGATGACCTAGGGGGTTGGGATGAGCAGTTCTTC.

V and J are TRBV10-3 and TRBJ2-5, with a weak D call TRBD1 (5 bases). Germline assignment: CDR1 ENHRY and CDR2 SYGVKD. CDR3 size: 14 residues. Deletions cut 0 bases from V and 3 bases from J, with 8 bases between. The CDR3 region has the DNA TGTGCCATCAGTGAGTCGGGCAGGGAAGAGACCCAGTACTTC. Translation gives CAISESGREETQYF.

This clonotype was seen a few times. This chain links TRBV6-1 with TRBJ1-3; no definite D call. Trimming took 6 bases from V and 1 from J, leaving 10 bases between them. The germline gives CDR1 MNHNS, CDR2 SASEGT. The CDR3 totals 14 residues. CDR3: CASRTGISGNTIYF. The DNA of the CDR3 is TGTGCCAGCAGGACCGGCATTTCTGGAAACACCATATATTTT.